Here is one TCR beta chain with its context. The antigen is undetermined. These data come from a study of PD-1 blockade in classical Hodgkin lymphoma. Regarding the study as a whole: Underlying causes for the observed repertoire differences were not defined, possibly disease activity or prior therapy. Reported findings placed baseline TCR diversity lower in newly diagnosed patients (compared with healthy donors).

Time point defined: newly diagnosed, previously untreated cHL patient sample. Newly diagnosed classical Hodgkin lymphoma PBMCs, still untreated, provided the comparison samples. The repertoire was sequenced with immunoSEQ multiplex PCR; TCRdb's copy has only in-frame clones and lacks some. The profile covers 25,000 to 35,000 clones, with approximately 94% appearing a single time and roughly 2% taken by the ten largest. V lost 3 bases, J lost 0 bases, and 5 bases lay in between. In germline, CDR1 is SGHAT, CDR2 FQNNGV. The CDR3 has 13 amino acids. The origin of this receptor is a human donor with classical Hodgkin lymphoma. The sample consisted of peripheral blood mononuclear cells (PBMCs). The chain is built from TRBV11-2 and TRBJ2-5; D not certain. CDR3 coding DNA: TGTGCCAGCAGCTTTTCTCACCAAGAGACCCAGTACTTC. Amino acids: CASSFSHQETQYF.